This paragraph covers one TCR beta chain sequence. Its antigen is as yet unknown. The time point was: week 35, safety follow-up. Every vaccine dose comprised 300 ug of mutant IDH1 20-mer peptide plus topical imiquimod. The data were taken from a study of a mutant IDH1 vaccine in newly diagnosed glioma. Clones were read by immunoSEQ multiplex PCR, and TCRdb kept only the in-frame ones, dropping some. The sample includes just under 70,000 clones, 84% of them seen just once. Sequenced here: PBMCs, sampled from a glioma patient whose treatment included an IDH1 peptide vaccine. This TCR came from a young man with glioma.

CDR3 coding DNA: TGTGCCAGCAGCTCGCAGGGGTCCCTGAACACTGAAGCTTTCTTT. This encodes CASSSQGSLNTEAFF. The rearrangement uses TRBV7-8 and TRBJ1-1, with D tentatively TRBD1 (6 bases). The germline CDR1 and CDR2 sequences are SGHVS and FQNEAQ. The CDR3 runs 15 residues. V gave up 4 bases and J gave up 0 bases, with 12 bases separating them.